The 25 T cell receptor beta chains below were found in one sample sequenced in a study of CD8+ T cells in alopecia areata. As to treatment: oral pan-JAK inhibitor, 5-10 mg twice daily. cDNA reverse transcribed from extracted RNA served as the sequencing template. Clones were read by immunoSEQ multiplex PCR, and TCRdb kept only the in-frame ones, dropping some. The table includes around 190,000 clones, approximately 57% detected once. Sequences were derived from CD4+ T cells sorted from blood, sampled at week 24, from a patient treated with tofacitinib. The receptors shown here come from a human donor with alopecia areata.

As regards this clone: The same CDR3 also results from other DNA sequences found in this sample. The chain couples TRBV18 to TRBJ2-7; a weak D match, TRBD1 (5 bases). Germline CDR1 reads KGHSH; CDR2 reads LQKENI. Trimming took off 2 bases at V and 3 bases at J, with 8 bases between the two ends. The CDR3 sequence is 13 residues long. The CDR3 sequence is CASSPGAGYEQYF. The DNA of the CDR3 is TGTGCCAGCTCACCAGGGGCCGGCTACGAGCAGTACTTC.

The chain has TRBV6-5 and TRBJ2-5; 10 bases match TRBD1. The V gene end was trimmed by 5 bases and the J gene end by 8 bases; junction bases not matched to a gene: 5. Germline CDR1 and CDR2: MNHEY and SVGAGI. The CDR3 loop spans 13 amino acids. The CDR3 loop reads CASSQRDRGTQYF. CDR3 nucleotides: TGTGCCAGCAGTCAAAGGGACAGGGGAACCCAGTACTTC.

V is TRBV29-1 and J is TRBJ2-7; D is possibly TRBD1 (6 bases). The CDR3 is made up of 14 amino acids. V was trimmed by 5 bases and J by 0 bases, leaving 14 bases between them. CDR1 and CDR2 (germline): SQVTM, ANQGSEA. The DNA of the CDR3 is TGCAGCGTTAAGGGACATGGGAGCTCCTACGAGCAGTACTTC. This gives the protein CSVKGHGSSYEQYF.

The gene calls are TRBV5-1 and TRBJ2-6; no reliable D call. This CDR3 is 15 amino acids long. The V and J ends lost 0 bases and 0 bases respectively, with 4 bases between them. Looked up from germline, CDR1 is SGHRS and CDR2 is YFSETQ. Written as DNA, the CDR3 is TGCGCCAGCAGCTTGGCAGCCTCTGGGGCCAACGTCCTGACTTTC. It encodes CASSLAASGANVLTF.

In its sample, this clone was seen a few times. The gene calls are TRBV4-3 and TRBJ2-7, with D unclear. The germline V gene has CDR1 LGHNA and CDR2 YSLEER. The CDR3 is 14 amino acids. With 0 bases removed from V and 7 bases from J, the gap between germline ends came to 13 bases. The DNA for the CDR3 is TGCGCCAGCAGCCAAGATAAAGATTTGGGGGAGCAGTACTTC. It specifies CASSQDKDLGEQYF.

The chain recombines TRBV11-2 with TRBJ2-7; 8 positions match TRBD1. The junction had 20 bases not matched to a gene; V was cut back by 7 bases and J by 6 bases. Germline V gene sequence: CDR1 SGHAT, CDR2 FQNNGV. The CDR3 extends over 17 amino acids. The CDR3 loop reads CASNFRLGAGGWSEQYF. CDR3 bases: TGTGCCAGCAATTTCAGACTTGGGGCAGGGGGCTGGTCCGAGCAGTACTTC. The full variable domain, in which reference TRBV11-2 and TRBJ2-7 provide the parts outside the CDR3, is EAGVAQSPRYKIIEKRQSVAFWCNPISGHATLYWYQQILGQGPKLLIQFQNNGVVDDSQLPKDRFSAERLKGVDSTLKIQPAKLEDSAVYLCASNFRLGAGGWSEQYFGPGTRLTVT.

Details on this clone: Additional DNA sequences in this sample encode the identical CDR3. The rearrangement links TRBV29-1 to TRBJ1-1; 7 bases are shared with TRBD1. Trimming at V came to 4 bases and at J to 4 bases, leaving 3 bases not matched to a gene. CDR3 length: 12 amino acids. From germline, CDR1 is SQVTM and CDR2 ANQGSEA. CDR3 residues: CSVGQGGTEAFF. The CDR3 nucleotides are TGCAGCGTTGGACAGGGCGGCACTGAAGCTTTCTTT.

This chain connects TRBV11-1 to TRBJ2-5, with D tentatively TRBD2 (5 bases). Germline CDR1 SGHAT, CDR2 FQDESV (reference sequence). This CDR3 spans 12 amino acids. Trimming removed 5 bases at V and 3 bases at J, with 7 bases between. CDR3 nucleotide sequence: TGTGCCAGCAGCCCGGAGGAAGAGACCCAGTACTTC. Amino acids: CASSPEEETQYF.

The chain couples TRBV29-1 to TRBJ1-1, with D unresolved. This CDR3 region has 12 residues. CDR1 SQVTM and CDR2 ANQGSEA come from the germline V gene. V lost 7 bases to trimming and J lost 4 bases, with 13 bases between them. CDR3 in DNA: TGCAGCGCCCAGGTTCGGGGCACTGAAGCTTTCTTT. It encodes CSAQVRGTEAFF.

The J gene is TRBJ1-4, the V gene TRBV19; 7 bases map to TRBD1. The CDR3 runs to 14 residues. V trimming: 6 bases; J trimming: 6 bases; junction bases outside the gene matches: 7. The germline gives CDR1 LNHDA, CDR2 SQIVND (reference sequence). The CDR3: CASRSGTADEKLFF. The CDR3 DNA is TGTGCCAGTAGATCCGGGACAGCAGATGAAAAACTGTTTTTT.

This clone was seen a few times. The V call is TRBV15, the J call TRBJ2-1; a possible D gene is TRBD1 (5 bases). The CDR3 covers 13 residues. Germline values: CDR1 LNHNV, CDR2 YYDKDF (reference sequence). Between the trimmed V and J ends, which lost 6 bases and 9 bases, there was a span of 15 bases. The CDR3 loop reads CATRDTPGGEQFF. The CDR3 DNA follows: TGTGCCACCAGGGACACCCCCGGCGGTGAGCAGTTCTTC.

V gene TRBV29-1 combines with J gene TRBJ1-1; 8 bases match TRBD1. The germline CDR1 and CDR2 sequences are SQVTM and ANQGSEA. The CDR3 is 13 residues long. Germline trimming cut 7 bases from V and 0 bases from J; bases unmatched to any gene: 4. In DNA form, the CDR3 reads TGCAGCGGGGAGACAGGGGTGAACACTGAAGCTTTCTTT. It encodes CSGETGVNTEAFF. Looking up the rest from reference TRBV29-1 and TRBJ1-1 gives the full variable domain: SAVISQKPSRDICQRGTSLTIQCQVDSQVTMMFWYRQQPGQSLTLIATANQGSEATYESGFVIDKFPISRPNLTFSTLTVSNMSPEDSSIYLCSGETGVNTEAFFGQGTRLTVV.

This clone was counted between two and nine times. The chain recombines TRBV9 with TRBJ2-3; D ambiguous. CDR3 size: 12 residues. Trimming removed 3 bases from V and 6 bases from J, with 8 bases in between. Germline assignment: CDR1 SGDLS and CDR2 YYNGEE. The CDR3 bases are TGTGCCAGCAGCGAGGGATTGGATACGCAGTATTTT. Translating it yields CASSEGLDTQYF.

This chain joins TRBV2 and TRBJ1-4; D gene ambiguous. V lost 3 bases to trimming and J lost 8 bases, with 16 bases between them. Germline-derived CDR1 and CDR2 are SNHLY and FYNNEI. There are 15 residues in the CDR3. CDR3 residues: CASSEEREFGEKLFF. The CDR3 DNA is TGTGCCAGCAGTGAGGAAAGGGAGTTTGGGGAAAAACTGTTTTTT.

The V gene is TRBV5-1, the J gene TRBJ2-5, with a possible D match to TRBD2 (6 bases). Germline CDR1 SGHRS, CDR2 YFSETQ. The CDR3 sequence is 16 residues long. V lost 0 bases to trimming and J lost 5 bases, with 17 bases between them. CDR3 sequence (DNA): TGCGCCAGCAGCTTGGCCTCAGTTAGCGGAAGGGAGACCCAGTACTTC. It yields the protein CASSLASVSGRETQYF.

This chain connects TRBV29-1 to TRBJ1-2, with no clear D. Germline V gene sequence: CDR1 SQVTM, CDR2 ANQGSEA. This CDR3 contains 12 residues. The V end was cut by 3 bases, the J end by 8 bases, with 13 bases between. In nucleotides, the CDR3 is TGCAGCGTTGACCTCTGGACGGAGGGCTACACCTTC. It is translated as CSVDLWTEGYTF.

This chain connects TRBV5-6 to TRBJ1-1; D unresolved. The germline V gene has CDR1 SGHDT and CDR2 YYEEEE. Trimming shortened V by 2 bases and J by 7 bases, and 6 bases separated the two germline ends. This CDR3 contains 11 residues. The CDR3 here is CASSFESEAFF. In nucleotides, the CDR3 is TGTGCCAGCAGCTTTGAAAGTGAAGCTTTCTTT.

This sequence joins TRBV4-3 and TRBJ2-7; possibly TRBD1 or TRBD2 for D (5 bases each). Looked up from germline, CDR1 is LGHNA and CDR2 is YSLEER. CDR3 length: 15 amino acids. The germline V and J ends were trimmed by 0 bases and 2 bases, with 11 bases remaining between them. The chain's CDR3 is CASSQELGEPYEQYF. DNA for the CDR3: TGCGCCAGCAGCCAAGAATTGGGGGAACCCTACGAGCAGTACTTC.

This clone was recorded a few times. This CDR3 is also generated by other DNA sequences in the sample. In DNA, the CDR3 is TGCAGCGTTGTAAGGGGCGACTATGGCTACACCTTC. Translated: CSVVRGDYGYTF. This chain links TRBV29-1 with TRBJ1-2; possibly TRBD1 for D (5 bases). V dropped 4 bases and J dropped 3 bases, with 9 bases sitting between them. CDR3 length equals 12 residues. Germline V lookup: CDR1 SQVTM, CDR2 ANQGSEA.

The rearrangement links TRBV10-3 to TRBJ1-1; 9 nucleotides line up with TRBD1. Germline V lookup: CDR1 ENHRY, CDR2 SYGVKD. CDR3 length equals 14 residues. The V segment lost 6 bases and the J segment 3 bases; nucleotides outside the gene matches: 5. The CDR3 sequence is CAIRRTGADTEAFF. DNA for the CDR3: TGTGCCATCAGGAGGACAGGGGCGGACACTGAAGCTTTCTTT.

This clone showed up just a few times. The genes are TRBV6-5 and TRBJ2-2; D unresolved. V lost 0 bases to trimming and J lost 8 bases, with 10 bases between them. The CDR3 has 14 amino acids. Germline V gene data show CDR1 as MNHEY and CDR2 as SVGAGI. The CDR3 region is CASSYSIRKGELFF. Here the CDR3 DNA reads TGTGCCAGCAGTTACTCGATTCGAAAAGGGGAGCTGTTTTTT.

Written as DNA, the CDR3 is TGTGCCAGCACTAAACGGGTTGACAATGAGCAGTTCTTC. Amino acids: CASTKRVDNEQFF. The J gene is TRBJ2-1, the V gene TRBV6-1; no reliable D call. Germline CDR1 and CDR2: MNHNS and SASEGT. The V and J ends lost 7 bases and 5 bases respectively, with 12 bases between them. This CDR3 is built from 13 residues.

The gene calls are TRBV6-6 and TRBJ1-1; unclear D gene. V was pared by 0 bases and J by 0 bases, with 11 bases between. Germline values: CDR1 MNHNY, CDR2 SVGAGI (reference sequence). The CDR3 contains 16 residues. CDR3 in amino acids: CASSYSLTTMNTEAFF. CDR3 bases: TGTGCCAGCAGTTACTCCCTGACAACCATGAACACTGAAGCTTTCTTT.

This rearrangement joins TRBV9 to TRBJ1-4; 9 nucleotides agree with TRBD1. The CDR3 has 14 residues. Germline V lookup: CDR1 SGDLS, CDR2 YYNGEE. V lost 4 bases and J lost 9; bases outside the gene matches: 7. The CDR3 DNA follows: TGTGCCAGCAGCATCGGGACAGGGAGTAAAAAACTGTTTTTT. Amino acids: CASSIGTGSKKLFF.

V and J are TRBV29-1 and TRBJ2-1, with D possibly TRBD1 on 6 matching bases. The germline V and J ends were trimmed by 6 bases and 9 bases, with 12 bases remaining between them. Germline-derived CDR1 and CDR2 are SQVTM and ANQGSEA. The CDR3 contains 11 residues. The CDR3 DNA reads TGCAGCGTGGTACAGGGTACTGAGCAGTTCTTC. Protein product: CSVVQGTEQFF.